This T cell receptor (beta chain) appears in the sequencing data of a study of breast tumors, draining lymph nodes, adjacent tissues. Study-level findings and limits: Tumor repertoires ranked between lymph nodes and nontumor tissue in diversity, with V and J gene preferences. Tumor and nontumor repertoires were significantly more similar in luminal-like than in basal-like breast cancer.

This clonotype showed up many times. As yet, its antigen is unknown. TCRdb used MiXCR to reprocess the multiplex PCR reads, holding one entry per CDR3 protein. The table lists about 180,000 distinct CDR3 sequences, about 30% of them singletons. With 6 bases removed from V and 4 bases from J, the gap between germline ends came to 10 bases. The length of the CDR3 is 13 residues. Germline CDR1 reads MNHEY; CDR2 reads SVGAGI. Breast cancer patients provided tissue from their axillary draining lymph nodes. The rearrangement uses TRBV6-5 and TRBJ1-3; no definite D call. Sequences were obtained from axillary lymph node tissue. The TCR was taken from a female donor with breast cancer. Some clones in this sample may be carry-over from other donors' samples. CDR3: CASSQPRGNTIYF. The CDR3 nucleotides read TGTGCCAGCAGCCAGCCCAGGGGAAACACCATATATTTT.